Described below is a single TCR beta chain sequence and its context. This sample was taken from a study of vaccination and CD4 T cells after COVID-19. Study summary: Six male and four female convalescents took part, two of them Hispanic. It was a median roughly 92 days after diagnosis, with a range of 35 to 161, that post-COVID samples were drawn.

TCRdb fed the PCR reads into MiXCR, producing one record per CDR3 protein. The data contain about 36,000 distinct CDR3 sequences, more than 35% of them singletons. Time point meaning: late sampling 161 to 241 days after vaccination in a few convalescent patients. Germline V gene data show CDR1 as MNHNS and CDR2 as SASEGT. V was shortened by 5 bases and J by 2 bases, with 21 bases between the two germline ends. CDR3 length: 17 amino acids. The sequencing here drew on CD4+ T cells from blood, taken about 7 months after SARS-CoV-2 vaccination. This clonotype was obtained from a human donor who had recovered from COVID-19. The chain links TRBV6-1 to TRBJ2-5; tentatively, D is TRBD1 (6 bases). CDR3 bases: TGTGCCAGCAGTAGGCGGCTAGCCAGGGGAATACAAGAGACCCAGTACTTC. This codes for CASSRRLARGIQETQYF.